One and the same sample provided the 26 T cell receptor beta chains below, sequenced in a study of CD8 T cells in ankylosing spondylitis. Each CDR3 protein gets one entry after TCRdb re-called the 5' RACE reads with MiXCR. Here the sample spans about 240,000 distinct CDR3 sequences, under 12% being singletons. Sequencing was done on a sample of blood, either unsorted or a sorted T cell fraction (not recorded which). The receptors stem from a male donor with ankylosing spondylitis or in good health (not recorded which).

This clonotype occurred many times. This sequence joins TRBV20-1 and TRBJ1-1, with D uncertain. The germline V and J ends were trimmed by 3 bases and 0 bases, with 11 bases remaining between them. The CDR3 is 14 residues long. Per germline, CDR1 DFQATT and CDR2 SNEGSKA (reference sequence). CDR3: CSARLGGMNTEAFF. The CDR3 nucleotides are TGCAGTGCTAGGTTAGGAGGGATGAACACTGAAGCTTTCTTT.

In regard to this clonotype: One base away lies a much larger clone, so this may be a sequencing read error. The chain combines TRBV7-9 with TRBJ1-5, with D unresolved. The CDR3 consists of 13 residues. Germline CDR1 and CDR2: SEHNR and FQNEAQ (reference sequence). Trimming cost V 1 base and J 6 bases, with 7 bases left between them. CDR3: CASSLDSTQPQHF. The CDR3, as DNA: TGTGCCAGCAGCTTAGATTCGACTCAGCCCCAGCATTTT. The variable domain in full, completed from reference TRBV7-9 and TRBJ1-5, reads DTGVSQNPRHKITKRGQNVTFRCDPISEHNRLYWYRQTLGQGPEFLTYFQNEAQLEKSRLLSDRFSAERPKGSFSTLEIQRTEQGDSAMYLCASSLDSTQPQHFGDGTRLSIL.

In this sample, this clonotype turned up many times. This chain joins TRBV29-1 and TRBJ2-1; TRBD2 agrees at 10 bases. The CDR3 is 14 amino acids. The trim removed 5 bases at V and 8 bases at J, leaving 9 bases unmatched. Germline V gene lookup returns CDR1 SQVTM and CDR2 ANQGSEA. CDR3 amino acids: CSVYGLAEVHEQFF. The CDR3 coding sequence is TGCAGCGTTTACGGACTAGCGGAGGTCCATGAGCAGTTCTTC.

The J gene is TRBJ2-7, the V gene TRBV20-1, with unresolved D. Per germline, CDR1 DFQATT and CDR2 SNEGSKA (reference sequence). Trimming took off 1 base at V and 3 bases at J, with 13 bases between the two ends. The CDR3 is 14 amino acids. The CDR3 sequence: CSARVQAKRYEQYF. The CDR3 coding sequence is TGCAGTGCTAGAGTCCAGGCCAAGCGCTACGAGCAGTACTTC.

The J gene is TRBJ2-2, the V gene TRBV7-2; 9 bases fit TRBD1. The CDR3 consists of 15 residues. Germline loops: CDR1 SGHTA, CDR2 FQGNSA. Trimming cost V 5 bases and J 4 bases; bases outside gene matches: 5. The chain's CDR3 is CASSRQGEGTGELFF. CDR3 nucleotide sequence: TGTGCCAGCAGCCGACAGGGGGAGGGCACCGGGGAGCTGTTTTTT.

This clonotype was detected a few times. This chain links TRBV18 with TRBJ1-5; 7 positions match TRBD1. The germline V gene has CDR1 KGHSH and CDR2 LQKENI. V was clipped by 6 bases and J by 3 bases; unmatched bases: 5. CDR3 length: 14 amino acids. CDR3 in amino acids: CASSQQGFNQPQHF. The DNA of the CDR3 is TGTGCCAGCTCGCAACAGGGGTTCAATCAGCCCCAGCATTTT.

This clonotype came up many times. The CDR3 loop reads CASSQGVVNEQFF. DNA of the CDR3: TGCGCCAGCAGCCAGGGGGTAGTCAATGAGCAGTTCTTC. The chain employs TRBV4-1 and TRBJ2-1, with D perhaps TRBD1 or TRBD2 (5 bases each). With 3 bases removed from V and 6 bases from J, the gap between germline ends came to 9 bases. Germline V lookup: CDR1 MGHRA, CDR2 YSYEKL. The CDR3 loop spans 13 amino acids.

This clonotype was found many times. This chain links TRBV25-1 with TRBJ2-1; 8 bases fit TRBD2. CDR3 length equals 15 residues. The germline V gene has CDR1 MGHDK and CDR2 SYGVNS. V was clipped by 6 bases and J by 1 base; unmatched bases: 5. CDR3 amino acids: CASSLAGLSYNEQFF. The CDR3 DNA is TGTGCCAGCAGCCTAGCGGGTCTGTCCTACAATGAGCAGTTCTTC. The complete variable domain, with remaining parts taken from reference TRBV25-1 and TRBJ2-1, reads EADIYQTPRYLVIGTGKKITLECSQTMGHDKMYWYQQDPGMELHLIHYSYGVNSTEKGDLSSESTVSRIRTEHFPLTLESARPSHTSQYLCASSLAGLSYNEQFFGPGTRLTVL.

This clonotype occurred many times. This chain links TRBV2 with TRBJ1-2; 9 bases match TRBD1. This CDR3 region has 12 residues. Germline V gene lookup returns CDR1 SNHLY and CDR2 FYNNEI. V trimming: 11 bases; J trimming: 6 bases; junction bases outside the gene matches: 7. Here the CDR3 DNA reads TGTGCCGGCGGGACAGGGTTAGATGGCTACACCTTC. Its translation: CAGGTGLDGYTF.

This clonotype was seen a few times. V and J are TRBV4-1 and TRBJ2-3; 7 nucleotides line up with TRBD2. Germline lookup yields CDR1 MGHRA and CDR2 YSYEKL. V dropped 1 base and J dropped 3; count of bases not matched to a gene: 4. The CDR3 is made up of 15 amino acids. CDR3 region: CASSQGGGRTDTQYF. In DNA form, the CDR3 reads TGCGCCAGCAGCCAAGGGGGCGGGAGAACAGATACGCAGTATTTT.

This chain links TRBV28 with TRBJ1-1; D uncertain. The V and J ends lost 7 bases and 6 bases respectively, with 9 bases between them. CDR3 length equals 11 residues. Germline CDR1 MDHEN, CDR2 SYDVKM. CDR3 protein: CASTSSPEAFF. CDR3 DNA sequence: TGTGCCAGCACGAGTAGCCCTGAAGCTTTCTTT.

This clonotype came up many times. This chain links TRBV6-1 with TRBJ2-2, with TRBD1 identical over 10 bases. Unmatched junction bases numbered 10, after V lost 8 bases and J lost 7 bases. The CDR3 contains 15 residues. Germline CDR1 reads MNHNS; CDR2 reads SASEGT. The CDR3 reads CASLPATGGHGELFF. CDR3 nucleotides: TGTGCCAGCCTTCCTGCGACAGGGGGCCACGGGGAGCTGTTTTTT.

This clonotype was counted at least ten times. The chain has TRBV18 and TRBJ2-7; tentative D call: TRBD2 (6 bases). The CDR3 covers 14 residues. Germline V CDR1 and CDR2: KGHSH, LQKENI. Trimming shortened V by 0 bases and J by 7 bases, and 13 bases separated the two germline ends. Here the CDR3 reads CASSPPNGGNEQYF. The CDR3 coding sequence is TGTGCCAGCTCACCACCAAATGGAGGGAATGAGCAGTACTTC. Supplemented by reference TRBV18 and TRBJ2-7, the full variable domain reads NAGVMQNPRHLVRRRGQEARLRCSPMKGHSHVYWYRQLPEEGLKFMVYLQKENIIDESGMPKERFSAEFPKEGPSILRIQQVVRGDSAAYFCASSPPNGGNEQYFGPGTRLTVT.

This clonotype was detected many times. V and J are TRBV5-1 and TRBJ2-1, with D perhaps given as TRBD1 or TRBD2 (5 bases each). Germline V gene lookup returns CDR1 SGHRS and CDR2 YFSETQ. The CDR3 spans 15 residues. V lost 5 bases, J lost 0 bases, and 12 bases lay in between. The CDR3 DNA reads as TGCGCCAGCAGTCCCTGGGGGAGCTCCTACAATGAGCAGTTCTTC. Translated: CASSPWGSSYNEQFF.

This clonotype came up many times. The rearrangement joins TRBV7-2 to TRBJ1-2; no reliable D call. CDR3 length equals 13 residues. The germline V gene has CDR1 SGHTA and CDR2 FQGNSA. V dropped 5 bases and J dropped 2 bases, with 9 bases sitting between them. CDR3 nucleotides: TGTGCCAGCAGCCTCGGCGGGAACTATGGCTACACCTTC. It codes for CASSLGGNYGYTF.

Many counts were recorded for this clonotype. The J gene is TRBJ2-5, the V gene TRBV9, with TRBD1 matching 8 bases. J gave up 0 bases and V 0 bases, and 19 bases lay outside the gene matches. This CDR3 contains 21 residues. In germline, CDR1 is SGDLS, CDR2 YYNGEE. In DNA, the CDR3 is TGTGCCAGCAGCGTAGGGGGTAGATTTCTAGGGACAGGCCTGTACCAAGAGACCCAGTACTTC. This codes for CASSVGGRFLGTGLYQETQYF.

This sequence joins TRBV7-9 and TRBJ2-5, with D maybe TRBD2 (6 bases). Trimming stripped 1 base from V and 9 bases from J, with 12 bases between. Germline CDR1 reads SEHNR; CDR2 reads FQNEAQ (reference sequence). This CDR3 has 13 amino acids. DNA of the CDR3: TGTGCCAGCAGCTTAGGACTACTAGCAGCCCAGTACTTC. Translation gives CASSLGLLAAQYF.

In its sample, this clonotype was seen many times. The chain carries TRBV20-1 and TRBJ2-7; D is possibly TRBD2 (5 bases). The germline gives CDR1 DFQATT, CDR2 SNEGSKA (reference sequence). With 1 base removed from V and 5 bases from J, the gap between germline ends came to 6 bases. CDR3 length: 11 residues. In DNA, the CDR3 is TGCAGTGCTAGAGGGCGGGACGAGCAGTACTTC. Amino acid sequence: CSARGRDEQYF.

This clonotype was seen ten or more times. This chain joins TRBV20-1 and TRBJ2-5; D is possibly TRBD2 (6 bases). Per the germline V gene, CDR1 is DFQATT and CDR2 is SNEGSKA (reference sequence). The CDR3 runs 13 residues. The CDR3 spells CSAEVGGGETQYF. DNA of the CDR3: TGCAGCGCCGAGGTGGGAGGAGGGGAGACCCAGTACTTC.

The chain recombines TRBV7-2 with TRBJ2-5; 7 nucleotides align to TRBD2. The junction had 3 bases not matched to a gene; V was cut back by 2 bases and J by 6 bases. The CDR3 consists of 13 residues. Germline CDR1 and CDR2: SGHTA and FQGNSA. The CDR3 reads CASSLTGGKTQYF. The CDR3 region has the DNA TGTGCCAGCAGCTTAACCGGGGGGAAGACCCAGTACTTC. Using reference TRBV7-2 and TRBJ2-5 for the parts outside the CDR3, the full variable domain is GAGVSQSPSNKVTEKGKDVELRCDPISGHTALYWYRQSLGQGLEFLIYFQGNSAPDKSGLPSDRFSAERTGGSVSTLTIQRTQQEDSAVYLCASSLTGGKTQYFGPGTRLLVL.

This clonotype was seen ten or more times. CDR3 in amino acids: CASSALTSGVTYEQYF. The CDR3 DNA reads as TGTGCCAGCAGTGCCTTGACTAGCGGGGTTACCTACGAGCAGTACTTC. The chain has TRBV6-1 and TRBJ2-7, with TRBD2 identical over 11 bases. The CDR3 totals 16 residues. The V and J ends lost 4 bases and 2 bases, in that order; junction bases with no gene match: 7. Per the germline V gene, CDR1 is MNHNS and CDR2 is SASEGT.

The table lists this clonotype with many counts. The CDR3 coding sequence is TGTGCCAGCAGCCCTACGAGCGGCCAAGAGACCCAGTACTTC. Translation: CASSPTSGQETQYF. The chain couples TRBV7-9 to TRBJ2-5; D is possibly TRBD2 (5 bases). The CDR3 extends over 14 amino acids. Germline V lookup: CDR1 SEHNR, CDR2 FQNEAQ (reference sequence). V was cut by 5 bases and J by 1 base, with 11 bases left in between.

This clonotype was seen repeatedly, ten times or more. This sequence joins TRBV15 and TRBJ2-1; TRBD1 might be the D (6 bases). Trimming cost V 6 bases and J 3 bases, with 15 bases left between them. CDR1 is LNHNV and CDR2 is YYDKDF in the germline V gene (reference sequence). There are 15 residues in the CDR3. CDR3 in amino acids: CATSPTGTLYNEQFF. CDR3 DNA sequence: TGTGCCACCAGTCCTACAGGGACCCTCTACAATGAGCAGTTCTTC. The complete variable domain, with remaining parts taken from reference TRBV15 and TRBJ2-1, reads DAMVIQNPRYQVTQFGKPVTLSCSQTLNHNVMYWYQQKSSQAPKLLFHYYDKDFNNEADTPDNFQSRRPNTSFCFLDIRSPGLGDTAMYLCATSPTGTLYNEQFFGPGTRLTVL.

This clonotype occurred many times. The CDR3 spells CASSWGRMSSYNEQFF. Here the CDR3 DNA reads TGTGCCAGCAGTTGGGGACGGATGAGCTCCTACAATGAGCAGTTCTTC. The gene calls are TRBV27 and TRBJ2-1; D might be TRBD1 or TRBD2, each matching 5 bases. The V and J ends lost 4 bases and 0 bases respectively, with 13 bases between them. Germline loops: CDR1 MNHEY, CDR2 SMNVEV (reference sequence). The CDR3 covers 16 residues.

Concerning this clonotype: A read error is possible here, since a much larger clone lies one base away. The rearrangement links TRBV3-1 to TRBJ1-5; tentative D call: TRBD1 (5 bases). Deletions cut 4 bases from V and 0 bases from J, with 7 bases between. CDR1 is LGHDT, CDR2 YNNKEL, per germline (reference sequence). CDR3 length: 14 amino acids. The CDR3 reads CASSPDTSNQPQHF. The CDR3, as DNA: TGTGCCAGCAGCCCGGACACTAGCAATCAGCCCCAGCATTTT.

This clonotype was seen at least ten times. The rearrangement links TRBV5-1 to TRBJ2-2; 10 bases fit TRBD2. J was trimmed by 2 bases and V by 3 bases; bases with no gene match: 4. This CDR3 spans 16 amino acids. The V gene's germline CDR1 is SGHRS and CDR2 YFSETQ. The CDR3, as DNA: TGCGCCAGCAGCTCGGGGACTAGCGTCAACACCGGGGAGCTGTTTTTT. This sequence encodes CASSSGTSVNTGELFF.